The clone carrying this T cell receptor beta chain was counted between two and nine times. Its matching antigen is unknown. The data were taken from a study of T-cell memory formation after mild COVID-19. Germline CDR1 and CDR2: SGDLS and YYNGEE. V lost 4 bases and J lost 0; bases outside the gene matches: 7. The CDR3 runs to 16 residues. Study-wide results and caveats: What remained unconfirmed was the SARS-CoV-2 specificity of second-wave clones peaking on day 37. Prior to infection, memory already included some responding clones, suggesting cross-reactive memory joined.

TCRdb re-analysed the 5' RACE reads in MiXCR, keeping a single row per CDR3 protein. The sample includes over 500,000 distinct CDR3 sequences, 15% to 20% of them seen just once. The chain links TRBV9 to TRBJ2-1; 7 bases fit TRBD2. Sequencing was done on a sample of PBMCs or a T cell subset sorted from them (not recorded which). The receptor was isolated from an adult woman who had mild COVID-19 (a few samples of this study predate the infection). Cell type and time point are not known. The CDR3: CASSSYGGSSYNEQFF. CDR3 sequence (DNA): TGTGCCAGCAGCTCCTACGGGGGGAGCTCCTACAATGAGCAGTTCTTC.